This entry lists 10 T cell receptor beta chains sequenced from one sample in a study of T cell repertoires in cytomegalovirus infection. TCRdb passed the reads through MiXCR, listing each CDR3 protein once. The table lists hundreds of thousands of distinct CDR3 sequences, roughly a quarter of them singletons, with around 7.6% in the top ten. The sequencing input was CD8+ T cells from PBMCs. Receptors were obtained from a human donor in good health (CMV status not recorded). Some clones in this sample may be carry-over from other donors' samples.

This clonotype was detected only a few times. The chain combines TRBV10-3 with TRBJ1-5, with 7 positions matching TRBD1. The CDR3 length is 17 residues. Germline-derived CDR1 and CDR2 are ENHRY and SYGVKD. Losses at the gene ends were 3 bases for V and 2 bases for J; bases not matched to a gene: 10. The CDR3 region has the DNA TGTGCCATCAGTGAAGGGGGCGATTTAATAGGCAATCAGCCCCAGCATTTT. It translates to CAISEGGDLIGNQPQHF.

This clonotype was observed at least ten times. The rearrangement links TRBV7-2 to TRBJ2-5; 7 bases agree with TRBD1. Germline CDR1 reads SGHTA; CDR2 reads FQGNSA. J was trimmed by 4 bases and V by 1 base; bases with no gene match: 6. This CDR3 contains 15 residues. Here the CDR3 DNA reads TGTGCCAGCAGCTTAGAAGACAGGGTTCGAGAGACCCAGTACTTC. It is translated as CASSLEDRVRETQYF.

Here the CDR3 DNA reads TGTGCCACCCAAGCCCGGGACAGGGGGCCCAATCAGCCCCAGCATTTT. Amino acid sequence: CATQARDRGPNQPQHF. This chain uses TRBV24-1 with TRBJ1-5; TRBD1 aligns across 12 bases. This CDR3 region has 16 residues. The germline CDR1 and CDR2 sequences are KGHDR and SFDVKD. The J segment lost 3 bases and the V segment lost 9 bases, leaving 8 bases of the junction unmatched.

This rearrangement joins TRBV6-6 to TRBJ2-3; 7 bases align to TRBD1. Trimming took 0 bases from V and 5 from J; bases not matched to a gene: 5. Germline V CDR1 and CDR2: MNHNY, SVGAGI (reference sequence). The CDR3 is made up of 15 amino acids. CDR3 DNA: TGTGCCAGCAGTTACTCGGACAGGAAGAAAGATACGCAGTATTTT. Translated, it gives CASSYSDRKKDTQYF.

This chain uses TRBV11-1 with TRBJ2-1; possible D gene TRBD2, 5 bases. Germline V CDR1 and CDR2: SGHAT, FQDESV (reference sequence). The CDR3 has 12 amino acids. Trimming shortened V by 5 bases and J by 10 bases, and 12 bases separated the two germline ends. The CDR3 loop reads CASSPDWVEQFF. DNA for the CDR3: TGTGCCAGCAGCCCGGACTGGGTGGAGCAGTTCTTC. The variable domain in full, with the rest retrieved from reference TRBV11-1 and TRBJ2-1, is EAEVAQSPRYKITEKSQAVAFWCDPISGHATLYWYRQILGQGPELLVQFQDESVVDDSQLPKDRFSAERLKGVDSTLKIQPAELGDSAMYLCASSPDWVEQFFGPGTRLTVL.

The V call is TRBV10-3, the J call TRBJ1-3, with TRBD1 identical over 8 bases. CDR1 is ENHRY, CDR2 SYGVKD, per germline. The CDR3 length is 14 residues. The J segment lost 1 base and the V segment lost 7 bases, leaving 3 bases of the junction unmatched. CDR3: CAIMTGESGNTIYF. CDR3 nucleotide sequence: TGTGCCATCATGACAGGGGAGTCTGGAAACACCATATATTTT.

In its sample, this clonotype was seen a few times. The J gene is TRBJ1-5, the V gene TRBV20-1; 9 bases fit TRBD1. The CDR3 has 16 amino acids. The V and J ends lost 2 bases and 5 bases, in that order; junction bases with no gene match: 10. CDR1 DFQATT and CDR2 SNEGSKA come from the germline V gene (reference sequence). CDR3 loop: CSARHDRDRVDQPQHF. CDR3 nucleotide sequence: TGCAGTGCTAGACACGACCGGGACAGGGTCGATCAGCCCCAGCATTTT.

This clonotype came up a few times. The J gene is TRBJ1-5, the V gene TRBV12-3 or TRBV12-4; the D gene is possibly TRBD1 (5 bases). The germline V and J ends were trimmed by 1 base and 6 bases, with 13 bases remaining between them. The CDR3 is 15 amino acids. The CDR3: CASSLVVGAGQPQHF. Written as DNA, the CDR3 is TGTGCCAGCAGTTTAGTGGTTGGGGCCGGTCAGCCCCAGCATTTT.

This clonotype has a handful of counts. The rearrangement uses TRBV9 and TRBJ2-1; maybe TRBD2 (5 bases). Germline-derived CDR1 and CDR2 are SGDLS and YYNGEE. V was pared by 3 bases and J by 5 bases, with 12 bases between. This CDR3 comprises 14 residues. In DNA form, the CDR3 reads TGTGCCAGCAGCGACAGTGGAGGAGACAATGAGCAGTTCTTC. Its translation is CASSDSGGDNEQFF.

The chain carries TRBV7-9 and TRBJ1-1, with 8 bases matching TRBD1. V lost 5 bases to trimming and J lost 0 bases; unmatched junction nucleotides: 8. Per germline, CDR1 SEHNR and CDR2 FQNEAQ (reference sequence). CDR3 length: 16 residues. Here the CDR3 reads CASSDWAGGMNTEAFF. CDR3 nucleotide sequence: TGTGCCAGCAGCGACTGGGCAGGGGGCATGAACACTGAAGCTTTCTTT.